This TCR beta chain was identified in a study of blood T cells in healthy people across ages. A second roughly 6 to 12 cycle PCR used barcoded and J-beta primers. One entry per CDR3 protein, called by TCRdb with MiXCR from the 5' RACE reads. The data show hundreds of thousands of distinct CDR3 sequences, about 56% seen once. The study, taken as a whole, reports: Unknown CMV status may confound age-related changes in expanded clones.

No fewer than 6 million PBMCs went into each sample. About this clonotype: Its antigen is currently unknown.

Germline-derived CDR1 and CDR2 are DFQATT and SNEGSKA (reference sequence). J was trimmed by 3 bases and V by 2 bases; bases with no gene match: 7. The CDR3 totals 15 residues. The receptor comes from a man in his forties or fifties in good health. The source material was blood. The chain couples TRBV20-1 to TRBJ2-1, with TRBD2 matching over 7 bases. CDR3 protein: CSARTVGGSYNEQFF. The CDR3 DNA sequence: TGCAGTGCTAGAACGGTCGGCGGGAGCTACAATGAGCAGTTCTTC.